The TCR beta chain under discussion was sequenced for a study of blood T cell repertoires in COVID-19. The repertoire was sequenced with immunoSEQ multiplex PCR; TCRdb's copy has only in-frame clones and lacks some. The data show approximately 200,000 clones, with around four fifths seen just once and 10% to 15% held by the top ten. V gave up 7 bases and J gave up 5 bases; unmatched junction bases: 7. The CDR3 has 13 residues. In germline, CDR1 is MNHEY, CDR2 SVGAGI. This receptor was obtained from a middle-aged man who had recovered from COVID-19. The material sequenced was PBMCs or T cells enriched from blood (not recorded which). V gene TRBV6-5 combines with J gene TRBJ2-5; TRBD2 matches at 7 bases. The CDR3 loop reads CASTGLGGETQYF. The CDR3 DNA reads TGTGCCAGCACCGGACTAGGCGGCGAGACCCAGTACTTC.